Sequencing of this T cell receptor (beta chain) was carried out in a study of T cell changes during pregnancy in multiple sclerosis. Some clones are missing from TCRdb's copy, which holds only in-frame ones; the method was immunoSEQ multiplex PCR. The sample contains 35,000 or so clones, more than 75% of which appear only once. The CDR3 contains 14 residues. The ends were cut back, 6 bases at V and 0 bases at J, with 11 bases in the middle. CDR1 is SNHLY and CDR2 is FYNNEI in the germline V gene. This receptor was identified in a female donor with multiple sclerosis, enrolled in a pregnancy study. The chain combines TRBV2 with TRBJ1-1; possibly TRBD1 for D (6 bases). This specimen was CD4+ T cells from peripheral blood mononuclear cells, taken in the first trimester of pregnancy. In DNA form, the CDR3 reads TGTGCCAGCAGCAAAACAGGGTTGAACACTGAAGCTTTCTTT. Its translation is CASSKTGLNTEAFF.